The rows below give T cell receptor beta chains drawn from one sample of a study of blood T cell repertoires in COVID-19. The assay was immunoSEQ multiplex PCR, and TCRdb's table has in-frame clones only and misses some. The sample carries fewer than 200,000 clones, about 89% recorded once. The sequencing sample was made of peripheral blood. The receptor source for this set is a man aged 35-49 years with active or convalescent COVID-19. Each CDR3 is given with its conserved first and last residue. The order of the fields is clone size, V gene, D gene, J gene, CDR3 protein, CDR3 DNA. D genes are given only for firm matches. Only some rows state a clone size, as once, few, many or a class for expanded clones.

NA	TRBV20-1	NA	TRBJ1-1	CSARVPGEAFF	TGCAGTGCTAGAGTCCCCGGGGAAGCTTTCTTT
NA	TRBV13	NA	TRBJ1-3	CASSYRSGNTIYF	TGTGCCAGCAGCTACAGGTCAGGAAACACCATATATTTT
once	TRBV5-1	NA	TRBJ1-4	CASSLAPEGLEKLFF	TGCGCCAGCAGCTTGGCCCCGGAAGGACTTGAAAAACTGTTTTTT
once	TRBV11-1	NA	TRBJ1-2	CASSPDQGNYGYTF	TGTGCCAGCAGCCCGGATCAGGGCAACTATGGCTACACCTTC
few	TRBV4-2	TRBD2	TRBJ2-4	CASSPRTSGGDIQYF	TGTGCCAGCAGCCCCCGGACTAGCGGGGGGGACATTCAGTACTTC
NA	TRBV27	NA	TRBJ1-2	CASSLPGANYGYTF	TGTGCCAGCAGTTTGCCAGGGGCCAACTATGGCTACACCTTC
NA	TRBV6-1	TRBD1	TRBJ1-4	CASSERTGGFTNEKLFF	TGTGCCAGCAGTGAAAGGACAGGGGGGTTCACTAATGAAAAACTGTTTTTT
NA	TRBV19	NA	TRBJ1-4	CASSIVQGRDEKLFF	TGTGCCAGTAGTATAGTACAGGGAAGGGATGAAAAACTGTTTTTT
NA	TRBV4-1	NA	TRBJ1-2	CASSQERVSNAGYTF	TGCGCCAGCAGCCAAGAGCGGGTCTCCAACGCAGGCTACACCTTC
NA	TRBV6-2/TRBV6-3	TRBD2	TRBJ2-5	CASSYPLAGEETQYF	TGTGCCAGCAGTTACCCCCTAGCGGGGGAAGAGACCCAGTACTTC
NA	TRBV5-5	NA	TRBJ1-1	CASSPGQNTEAFF	TGTGCCAGCAGCCCCGGACAGAACACTGAAGCTTTCTTT
once	TRBV6-5	NA	TRBJ2-7	CASYSPGVFYEQYF	TGTGCCAGTTACTCCCCAGGTGTGTTCTACGAGCAGTACTTC
NA	TRBV7-2	TRBD1	TRBJ2-5	CASSWGQKETQYF	TGTGCCAGCAGCTGGGGACAGAAAGAGACCCAGTACTTC
NA	TRBV5-1	NA	TRBJ2-3	CASSPGAGATSTDTQYF	TGCGCCAGCAGCCCTGGAGCAGGGGCGACTAGCACAGATACGCAGTATTTT
NA	TRBV5-1	NA	TRBJ2-7	CASRLDYEQYF	TGCGCCAGCAGACTAGACTACGAGCAGTACTTC
NA	TRBV24-1	TRBD1	TRBJ2-1	CATSDPDRHEQFF	TGTGCCACCAGTGATCCGGACAGGCATGAGCAGTTCTTC
NA	TRBV29-1	NA	TRBJ2-3	CSAGTDTQYF	TGCAGCGCCGGCACAGATACGCAGTATTTT
NA	TRBV6-5	NA	TRBJ1-3	CASSYKEYSGNTIYF	TGTGCCAGCAGTTACAAGGAGTACTCTGGAAACACCATATATTTT
NA	TRBV7-6	TRBD1	TRBJ1-1	CASSFALTGLNTEAFF	TGTGCCAGCAGCTTTGCCCTGACAGGGCTGAACACTGAAGCTTTCTTT
NA	TRBV4-1	NA	TRBJ1-2	CASSQDRAGYGYTF	TGCGCCAGCAGCCAAGATAGAGCGGGCTATGGCTACACCTTC
NA	TRBV6-6	TRBD1	TRBJ1-4	CATSGGRTNEKLFF	TGTGCCACCTCAGGGGGCCGAACTAATGAAAAACTGTTTTTT
NA	TRBV10-3	TRBD1	TRBJ2-7	CATGTGGYEQYF	TGTGCCACCGGGACAGGGGGCTACGAGCAGTACTTC
NA	TRBV27	TRBD1	TRBJ2-7	CASSLYGRTGDDSFYEQYF	TGTGCCAGCAGTTTATATGGGAGGACAGGGGACGACTCTTTCTACGAGCAGTACTTC
NA	TRBV7-2	NA	TRBJ1-3	CASSPLRAGNTIYF	TGTGCCAGCAGCCCCCTCAGGGCTGGAAACACCATATATTTT
NA	TRBV5-1	NA	TRBJ2-7	CASSQDRPPSYEQYF	TGCGCCAGCAGCCAAGACAGGCCTCCTTCCTACGAGCAGTACTTC
NA	TRBV6-2/TRBV6-3	TRBD1	TRBJ1-1	CASSYGTGGATEAFF	TGTGCCAGCAGTTACGGGACAGGTGGGGCCACTGAAGCTTTCTTT
NA	TRBV6-1	TRBD1	TRBJ1-5	CASSEGDRLPDSNQPQHF	TGTGCCAGCAGTGAAGGGGACAGGTTACCCGATAGCAATCAGCCCCAGCATTTT
once	TRBV19	NA	TRBJ1-5	CASTTGPDQPQHF	TGTGCCAGTACGACGGGTCCGGATCAGCCCCAGCATTTT
NA	TRBV6-5	NA	TRBJ1-1	CASSQNRNTEAFF	TGTGCCAGCAGTCAAAACAGGAACACTGAAGCTTTCTTT
NA	TRBV7-2	TRBD1	TRBJ1-2	CASSSVRDRVYGYTF	TGTGCCAGCAGCTCCGTCAGGGACAGGGTCTATGGCTACACCTTC